This T cell receptor beta chain was sequenced during a study of metastatic and nonmetastatic thyroid tumors. Looking at the study overall: Samples came from malignant and benign thyroid patients, and repertoires were compared across blood and tumor or nodule tissue.

Original handling: The study took CDR3 differences across clinicopathological groups and made a distant-metastasis classifier for papillary thyroid cancer from them. TCRdb ran MiXCR on the PCR reads. For this entry, the V and J calls and clone size follow TCRdb and not the study's own pipeline. The sample has tens of thousands of clones; more than 20% are singletons. The CDR3 length is 16 residues. The germline V gene has CDR1 ENHRY and CDR2 SYGVKD. V gave up 10 bases and J gave up 7 bases, with 27 bases separating them. This clone was seen a few times. This could be a read error, since a much larger clone is one nucleotide away. Each patient went into thyroid surgery without having received any treatment.

The chain uses TRBV10-3 and TRBJ2-3, with D perhaps matching TRBD1 (6 bases). The sequence was obtained from a female donor with papillary thyroid cancer or a benign thyroid nodule (not recorded which). Some clones in this sample may be carry-over from other donors' samples. Sequenced: tumor tissue. CDR3 in DNA: TGTGCCAGCCGGTACTCACAGGGTGGAGGCGCACATACGCAGTATTTT. Residues: CASRYSQGGGAHTQYF.